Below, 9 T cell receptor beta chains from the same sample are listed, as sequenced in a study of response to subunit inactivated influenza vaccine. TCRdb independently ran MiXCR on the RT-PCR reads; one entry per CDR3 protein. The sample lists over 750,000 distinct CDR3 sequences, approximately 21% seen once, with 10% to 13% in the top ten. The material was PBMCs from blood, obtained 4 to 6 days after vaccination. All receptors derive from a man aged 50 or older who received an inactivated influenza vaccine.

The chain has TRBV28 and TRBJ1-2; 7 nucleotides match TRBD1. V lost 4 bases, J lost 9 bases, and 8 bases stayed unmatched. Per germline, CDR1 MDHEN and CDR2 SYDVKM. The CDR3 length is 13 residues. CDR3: CASSSGNRGSYTF. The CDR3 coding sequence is TGTGCCAGCAGTTCCGGAAACAGGGGTAGCTACACCTTC.

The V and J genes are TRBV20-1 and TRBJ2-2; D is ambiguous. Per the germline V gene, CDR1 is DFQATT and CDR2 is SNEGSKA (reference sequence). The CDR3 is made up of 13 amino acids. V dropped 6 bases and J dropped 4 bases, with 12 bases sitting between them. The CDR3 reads CSATKGSTGELFF. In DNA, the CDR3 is TGCAGTGCGACGAAGGGTTCCACCGGGGAGCTGTTTTTT.

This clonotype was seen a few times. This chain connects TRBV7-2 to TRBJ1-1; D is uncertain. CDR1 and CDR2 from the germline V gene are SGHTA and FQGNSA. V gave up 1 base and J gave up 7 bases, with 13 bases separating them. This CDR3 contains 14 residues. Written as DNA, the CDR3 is TGTGCCAGCAGCTTAGGGGCCCGATTTGATGAAGCTTTCTTT. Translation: CASSLGARFDEAFF.

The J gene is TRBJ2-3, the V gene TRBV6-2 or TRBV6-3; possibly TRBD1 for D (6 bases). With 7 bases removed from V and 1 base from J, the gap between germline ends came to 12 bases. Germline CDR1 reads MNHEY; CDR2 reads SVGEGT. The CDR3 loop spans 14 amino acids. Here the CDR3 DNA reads TGTGCCAGCATGTCGACAGGACGCACAGATACGCAGTATTTT. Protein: CASMSTGRTDTQYF.

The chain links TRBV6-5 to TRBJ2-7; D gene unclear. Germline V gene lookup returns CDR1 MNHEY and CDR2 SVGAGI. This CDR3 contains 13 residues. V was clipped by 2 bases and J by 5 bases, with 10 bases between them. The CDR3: CASSYSFGDEQYF. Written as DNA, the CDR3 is TGTGCCAGCAGTTACAGTTTTGGGGACGAGCAGTACTTC.

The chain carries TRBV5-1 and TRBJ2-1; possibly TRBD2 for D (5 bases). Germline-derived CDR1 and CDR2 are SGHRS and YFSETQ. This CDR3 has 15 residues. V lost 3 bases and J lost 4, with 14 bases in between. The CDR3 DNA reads TGCGCCAGCAGCTCTAGCCAAGCTTCATACAATGAGCAGTTCTTC. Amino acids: CASSSSQASYNEQFF.

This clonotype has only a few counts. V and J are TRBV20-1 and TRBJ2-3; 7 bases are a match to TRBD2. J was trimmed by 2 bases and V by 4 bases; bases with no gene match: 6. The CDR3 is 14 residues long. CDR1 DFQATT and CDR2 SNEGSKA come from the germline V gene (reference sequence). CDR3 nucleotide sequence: TGCAGTGCTACACGGGGGGACCACACAGATACGCAGTATTTT. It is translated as CSATRGDHTDTQYF.

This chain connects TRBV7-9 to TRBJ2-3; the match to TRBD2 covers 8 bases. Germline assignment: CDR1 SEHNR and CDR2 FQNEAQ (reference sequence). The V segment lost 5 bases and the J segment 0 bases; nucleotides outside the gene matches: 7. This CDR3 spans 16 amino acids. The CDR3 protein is CASSPGLAWSTDTQYF. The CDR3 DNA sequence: TGTGCCAGCAGCCCCGGACTAGCTTGGAGCACAGATACGCAGTATTTT. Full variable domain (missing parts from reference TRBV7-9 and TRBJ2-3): DTGVSQNPRHKITKRGQNVTFRCDPISEHNRLYWYRQTLGQGPEFLTYFQNEAQLEKSRLLSDRFSAERPKGSFSTLEIQRTEQGDSAMYLCASSPGLAWSTDTQYFGPGTRLTVL.

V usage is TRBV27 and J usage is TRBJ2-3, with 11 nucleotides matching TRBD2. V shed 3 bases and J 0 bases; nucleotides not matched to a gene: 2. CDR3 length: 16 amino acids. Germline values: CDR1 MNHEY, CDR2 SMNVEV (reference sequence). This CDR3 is CASSLTSGTSTDTQYF. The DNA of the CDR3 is TGTGCCAGCAGTTTGACTAGCGGGACTAGCACAGATACGCAGTATTTT.